The 27 T cell receptor beta chains below were found in one sample sequenced in a study of blood T cell repertoires in COVID-19. Data came from immunoSEQ multiplex PCR; TCRdb stores just in-frame clones and leaves some out. The sample includes about 250,000 clones, roughly 80% seen only once; the top ten take around 3.5%. Material: PBMCs or T cells enriched from blood (not recorded which). Receptor source: a man aged 50 to 59 who had recovered from COVID-19.

The rearrangement links TRBV10-3 to TRBJ1-1; unclear D gene. Looked up from germline, CDR1 is ENHRY and CDR2 is SYGVKD. Trimming removed 8 bases from V and 0 bases from J, with 22 bases in between. CDR3 size: 17 residues. The CDR3: CAIRGAHGVTLNTEAFF. The CDR3 DNA reads TGTGCCATCCGGGGTGCGCACGGGGTGACACTGAACACTGAAGCTTTCTTT.

The CDR3 loop reads CASSLEGQGRNTQYF. CDR3 nucleotide sequence: TGTGCCAGCAGCTTAGAAGGACAGGGGAGAAATACGCAGTATTTT. This sequence joins TRBV6-5 and TRBJ2-3; 9 bases map to TRBD1. CDR1 MNHEY and CDR2 SVGAGI come from the germline V gene. The trim removed 6 bases at V and 7 bases at J, leaving 11 bases unmatched. This CDR3 contains 15 residues.

The rearrangement joins TRBV7-2 to TRBJ2-7, with 12 bases matching TRBD2. V shed 4 bases, J shed 1 base, and the junction held 11 bases outside the gene matches. The CDR3 sequence is 18 residues long. Germline CDR1 reads SGHTA; CDR2 reads FQGNSA. Here the CDR3 reads CASSSRPNTSGRSYEQYF. CDR3 coding DNA: TGTGCCAGCAGCTCCCGACCAAACACTAGCGGGAGGTCCTACGAGCAGTACTTC.

This rearrangement joins TRBV6-5 to TRBJ2-7, with a possible D match to TRBD2 (5 bases). V lost 5 bases and J lost 2, with 13 bases in between. Per the germline V gene, CDR1 is MNHEY and CDR2 is SVGAGI. The CDR3 covers 14 residues. CDR3 protein: CASSPFGVAYEQYF. As DNA, the CDR3 is TGTGCCAGCAGTCCGTTCGGGGTCGCCTACGAGCAGTACTTC.

The chain employs TRBV12-5 and TRBJ2-5; 9 nucleotides match TRBD2. The CDR3 loop spans 17 amino acids. V dropped 1 base and J dropped 1; count of bases not matched to a gene: 7. The germline V gene encodes CDR1 LGHNT and CDR2 FRNRAP. Written as DNA, the CDR3 is TGTGCTAGTGGTTTGGGAGCGTCTAGCGGGACCCAAGAGACCCAGTACTTC. It yields the protein CASGLGASSGTQETQYF.

This clone occurred once. The V call is TRBV14, the J call TRBJ1-1; 7 positions match TRBD1. Germline lookup yields CDR1 SGHDN and CDR2 FVKESK. The CDR3 is 19 amino acids. After removal of 2 bases from V and 0 bases from J, the junction contained 15 bases not matched to a gene. CDR3 DNA: TGTGCCAGCAGCCAACATGTACCGGGGACAGCCATTTTGAACACTGAAGCTTTCTTT. This gives the protein CASSQHVPGTAILNTEAFF.

The chain couples TRBV10-3 to TRBJ1-2, with TRBD1 as a possible D gene (6 bases). This CDR3 region has 15 residues. Deletions cut 3 bases from V and 4 bases from J, with 15 bases between. Germline CDR1 ENHRY, CDR2 SYGVKD. CDR3 amino acids: CAISDGGAGVYGYTF. DNA of the CDR3: TGTGCCATCAGTGATGGGGGGGCTGGCGTCTATGGCTACACCTTC.

The chain combines TRBV28 with TRBJ2-5; the match to TRBD1 covers 7 bases. The CDR3 covers 14 residues. Germline values: CDR1 MDHEN, CDR2 SYDVKM. Trimming at V came to 6 bases and at J to 4 bases, leaving 8 bases not matched to a gene. The CDR3 DNA reads as TGTGCCAGCAGATCCGAGGGGGCTATAGAGACCCAGTACTTC. Protein sequence: CASRSEGAIETQYF.

The chain combines TRBV11-3 with TRBJ2-1; 13 bases fit TRBD2. CDR1 and CDR2 from the germline V gene are SGHNT and YENEEA. V was pared by 5 bases and J by 9 bases, with 10 bases of the junction left unmatched. CDR3 length: 16 amino acids. The CDR3 DNA is TGTGCCAGCAGCCCGAGGACTAGCGGGAGAGACCTTGAGCAGTTCTTC. Protein: CASSPRTSGRDLEQFF.

This clone has a single count. DNA for the CDR3: TGTGCCACTAAAAGGACTAGCCCCTACGAGCAGTACTTC. Translation: CATKRTSPYEQYF. The chain uses TRBV6-5 and TRBJ2-7; 8 nucleotides agree with TRBD2. The junction had 7 bases not matched to a gene; V was cut back by 10 bases and J by 2 bases. The CDR3 spans 13 residues. The V gene's germline CDR1 is MNHEY and CDR2 SVGAGI.

The genes are TRBV11-2 and TRBJ2-7; D call uncertain. The CDR3 is 13 residues long. V was cut by 0 bases and J by 6 bases, with 9 bases left in between. Germline CDR1 is SGHAT and CDR2 is FQNNGV. The CDR3 loop is CASSLDLVFEQYF. In DNA form, the CDR3 reads TGTGCCAGCAGCTTAGATCTCGTATTCGAGCAGTACTTC.

Only a few counts were recorded for this clone. V is TRBV12-5 and J is TRBJ1-2; D is unresolved. CDR3 length: 13 amino acids. CDR1 is LGHNT, CDR2 FRNRAP, per germline. The germline V and J ends were trimmed by 2 bases and 3 bases, with 7 bases remaining between them. CDR3 in DNA: TGTGCTAGTGGTTTGTTGGCCGACTATGGCTACACCTTC. This gives the protein CASGLLADYGYTF.

The sample holds one count of this clone. This sequence joins TRBV9 and TRBJ2-7; 8 nucleotides agree with TRBD1. The CDR3 loop spans 15 amino acids. After removal of 0 bases from V and 5 bases from J, the junction contained 7 bases not matched to a gene. Per germline, CDR1 SGDLS and CDR2 YYNGEE. CDR3 amino acids: CASSVGYPGGHEQYF. As DNA, the CDR3 is TGTGCCAGCAGCGTAGGATACCCAGGGGGCCACGAGCAGTACTTC.

The chain carries TRBV6-4 and TRBJ1-2; tentative D call: TRBD1 (6 bases). CDR1 is MRHNA and CDR2 is SNTAGT in the germline V gene. Trimming shortened V by 0 bases and J by 2 bases, and 10 bases separated the two germline ends. The length of the CDR3 is 15 residues. The CDR3, as DNA: TGTGCCAGCAGTGACTCGCCAGGGGCGAACTATGGCTACACCTTC. Its translation is CASSDSPGANYGYTF.

The chain is built from TRBV5-8 and TRBJ2-5; D is possibly TRBD1 (6 bases). CDR1 and CDR2 from the germline V gene are SGHTS and YDEGEE. Trimming stripped 5 bases from V and 5 bases from J, with 19 bases between. This CDR3 contains 15 residues. CDR3 DNA sequence: TGTGCCAGCAGACAGGACAGTGGGGCTTTGGAGACCCAGTACTTC. Translation gives CASRQDSGALETQYF. Variable domain in full (rest from reference TRBV5-8 and TRBJ2-5): EAGVTQSPTHLIKTRGQQATLRCSPISGHTSVYWYQQALGLGLQFLLWYDEGEERNRGNFPPRFSGRQFPNYSSELNVNALELEDSALYLCASRQDSGALETQYFGPGTRLLVL.

J is TRBJ2-1 and V is TRBV7-3, with 8 bases matching TRBD2. Trimming cost V 4 bases and J 6 bases; bases outside gene matches: 5. Germline V CDR1 and CDR2: SGHTA, FQGTGA. The CDR3 is 14 amino acids. CDR3 nucleotides: TGTGCCAGCAGCTCCCATAGCGGGGCCAATGAGCAGTTCTTC. It translates to CASSSHSGANEQFF.

The J gene is TRBJ2-3, the V gene TRBV19; tentative D call: TRBD2 (5 bases). Germline V lookup: CDR1 LNHDA, CDR2 SQIVND (reference sequence). The CDR3 consists of 17 residues. V lost 5 bases and J 1 base, leaving 19 bases between the germline ends. The CDR3 DNA follows: TGTGCCAGTAGTTTAACTGTTCTAGCCGCGGGCACAGATACGCAGTATTTT. Translated: CASSLTVLAAGTDTQYF.

The chain employs TRBV5-4 and TRBJ1-1, with 7 bases identical to TRBD1. CDR1 is SGHNT, CDR2 YYREEE, per germline (reference sequence). Trimming took 4 bases from V and 2 from J; bases not matched to a gene: 8. This CDR3 is 15 amino acids long. CDR3 sequence: CASSPQGTVNTEAFF. Written as DNA, the CDR3 is TGTGCCAGCAGCCCACAGGGGACGGTAAACACTGAAGCTTTCTTT.

The chain combines TRBV7-6 with TRBJ2-1; 8 nucleotides agree with TRBD1. CDR1 is SGHVS, CDR2 FNYEAQ, per germline. The CDR3 runs 16 residues. The V gene end was trimmed by 5 bases and the J gene end by 9 bases; junction bases not matched to a gene: 15. DNA for the CDR3: TGTGCCAGCAGCCAGACAGGGGCCAAGACATTCAGTGAGCAGTTCTTC. Translation: CASSQTGAKTFSEQFF.

In its sample, this clone was seen a few times. The rearrangement joins TRBV7-3 to TRBJ1-1; 7 bases map to TRBD1. Germline trimming cut 1 base from V and 1 base from J; bases unmatched to any gene: 3. CDR1 is SGHTA, CDR2 FQGTGA, per germline. This CDR3 region has 15 residues. In DNA form, the CDR3 reads TGTGCCAGCAGCTTAAGTCCAGGGGGGAACACTGAAGCTTTCTTT. Its translation: CASSLSPGGNTEAFF.

This chain joins TRBV7-9 and TRBJ2-1; D remains unclear. CDR1 and CDR2 (germline): SEHNR, FQNEAQ (reference sequence). The germline V and J ends were trimmed by 5 bases and 6 bases, with 26 bases remaining between them. The CDR3 covers 18 residues. This CDR3 is CASSPTALLDALVNEQFF. CDR3 bases: TGTGCCAGCAGCCCAACCGCCCTTCTAGACGCTCTGGTCAATGAGCAGTTCTTC.

V is TRBV4-2 and J is TRBJ1-2; 11 positions match TRBD1. CDR1 and CDR2 from the germline V gene are LGHNA and YNFKEQ. This CDR3 has 16 amino acids. V lost 2 bases, J lost 4 bases, and 6 bases stayed unmatched. The CDR3 loop is CASSQTRTGGGYGYTF. The CDR3 DNA follows: TGTGCCAGCAGCCAAACCCGGACAGGGGGCGGCTATGGCTACACCTTC.

V gene TRBV7-8 combines with J gene TRBJ2-5; the D gene is possibly TRBD2 (6 bases). V lost 1 base, J lost 3 bases, and 9 bases lay in between. In germline, CDR1 is SGHVS, CDR2 FQNEAQ. The CDR3 totals 14 residues. CDR3 sequence: CASSLVGRKETQYF. The DNA for the CDR3 is TGTGCCAGCAGCTTAGTAGGGAGGAAAGAGACCCAGTACTTC.

The genes are TRBV28 and TRBJ2-6; D is possibly TRBD1 (5 bases). The germline gives CDR1 MDHEN, CDR2 SYDVKM. This CDR3 region has 17 residues. Deletions cut 2 bases from V and 8 bases from J, with 19 bases between. In DNA form, the CDR3 reads TGTGCCAGCAGTTTAGCGCCACCCAGGGTACAGACCAACGTCCTGACTTTC. Protein product: CASSLAPPRVQTNVLTF. Looking up the rest from reference TRBV28 and TRBJ2-6 gives the full variable domain: DVKVTQSSRYLVKRTGEKVFLECVQDMDHENMFWYRQDPGLGLRLIYFSYDVKMKEKGDIPEGYSVSREKKERFSLILESASTNQTSMYLCASSLAPPRVQTNVLTFGAGSRLTVL.

Only one count was recorded for this clone. This chain uses TRBV29-1 with TRBJ1-1; D is unresolved. Looked up from germline, CDR1 is SQVTM and CDR2 is ANQGSEA. This CDR3 contains 12 residues. V was pared by 7 bases and J by 2 bases, with 11 bases between. CDR3 sequence reads: CSAGTGNTEAFF. The CDR3 region has the DNA TGCAGCGCCGGTACGGGTAACACTGAAGCTTTCTTT.

The rearrangement joins TRBV3-1 (or the pseudogene TRBV3-2) to TRBJ1-2; D not resolved. Germline values: CDR1 LGHDT, CDR2 YNNKEL (reference sequence). This CDR3 is built from 14 residues. V shed 0 bases and J shed 4 bases, with 9 bases lying between them. The CDR3 protein is CASSQDEGSYGYTF. CDR3 in DNA: TGTGCCAGCAGCCAAGACGAGGGTAGCTATGGCTACACCTTC.

This sequence joins TRBV12-3 or TRBV12-4 and TRBJ1-4; 10 nucleotides match TRBD1. The V segment lost 9 bases and the J segment 8 bases; nucleotides outside the gene matches: 3. The CDR3 has 12 amino acids. The CDR3, as DNA: TGTGCCAGTGGGACAGGGGTAGAAAAACTGTTTTTT. Its protein is CASGTGVEKLFF.